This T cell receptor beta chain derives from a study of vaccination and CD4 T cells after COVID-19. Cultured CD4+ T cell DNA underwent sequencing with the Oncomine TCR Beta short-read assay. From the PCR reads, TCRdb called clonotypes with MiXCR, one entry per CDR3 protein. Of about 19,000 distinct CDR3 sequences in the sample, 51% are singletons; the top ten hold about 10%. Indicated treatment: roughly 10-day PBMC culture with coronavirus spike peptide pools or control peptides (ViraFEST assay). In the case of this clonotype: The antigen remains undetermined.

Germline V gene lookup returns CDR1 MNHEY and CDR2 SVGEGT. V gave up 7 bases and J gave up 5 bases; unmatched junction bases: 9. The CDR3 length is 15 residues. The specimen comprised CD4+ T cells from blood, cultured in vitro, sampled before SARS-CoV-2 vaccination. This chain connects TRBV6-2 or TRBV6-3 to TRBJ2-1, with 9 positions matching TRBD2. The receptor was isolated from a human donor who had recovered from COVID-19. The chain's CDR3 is CASITGPSGNNEQFF. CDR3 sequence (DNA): TGTGCCAGCATCACAGGGCCTAGCGGGAACAATGAGCAGTTCTTC.